This passage covers 4 T cell receptor beta chains from one sample sequenced in a study of monozygotic twins with inflammatory bowel disease. With the 5' RACE reads reprocessed, TCRdb shows one record per CDR3 protein and no DNA. The table for this sample gives about 160,000 distinct CDR3 sequences. Material: blood. The source is a human donor with ulcerative colitis or Crohn's disease, or a healthy co-twin of an affected twin (not recorded which).

This rearrangement joins TRBV23-1 to TRBJ2-3; the D call from TCRdb, TRBD2, cannot be confirmed without DNA. TRBV23-1 is annotated as an ORF whose role is uncertain. The CDR3 loop spans 16 amino acids. The CDR3 loop is CASSPQGQACTDTQYF.

The chain recombines TRBV7-9 with TRBJ2-7; the D call of TRBD1 rests on TCRdb alone, since no DNA is present to check it. Germline-derived CDR1 and CDR2 are SEHNR and FQNEAQ (reference sequence). This CDR3 has 11 residues. The CDR3 region is CASRAGNEQYF.

This sequence joins TRBV29-1 and TRBJ2-2; TCRdb gives TRBD1 as the D gene, but with no DNA this cannot be confirmed. Germline assignment: CDR1 SQVTM and CDR2 ANQGSEA. This CDR3 region has 14 residues. This chain's CDR3 is CSGTGQGGTGELFF.

The chain has TRBV20-1 and TRBJ1-1; the D call from TCRdb, TRBD1, cannot be confirmed without DNA. The CDR3 loop spans 15 amino acids. In germline, CDR1 is DFQATT, CDR2 SNEGSKA (reference sequence). The CDR3 region is CSARDRAESNTEAFF.